Listed here are 5 T cell receptor beta chains from one sample, sequenced in a study of cytomegalovirus exposure and HLA in healthy donors. The PCR contained 60 Vbeta and 13 Jbeta primers. Profiled with immunoSEQ multiplex PCR; TCRdb holds only in-frame clones, not every one. The data hold fewer than 120,000 clones, with about 80% observed a single time. The sample consisted of PBMCs. These receptors were obtained from an older woman in good health and CMV-seropositive.

The chain combines TRBV14 with TRBJ2-1, with D possibly being TRBD1 (5 bases). V lost 0 bases, J lost 6 bases, and 12 bases lay in between. CDR3 size: 15 residues. CDR1 is SGHDN, CDR2 FVKESK, per germline. The chain's CDR3 is CASSQDRAESNEQFF. CDR3 nucleotides: TGTGCCAGCAGCCAAGACAGGGCCGAAAGCAATGAGCAGTTCTTC.

This clone was counted between two and nine times. The V gene is TRBV6-1, the J gene TRBJ2-3; TRBD2 agrees at 10 bases. Germline CDR1 is MNHNS and CDR2 is SASEGT. Germline trimming cut 7 bases from V and 6 bases from J; bases unmatched to any gene: 4. The CDR3 length is 13 residues. CDR3 amino acids: CASIGTSDDTQYF. The CDR3 DNA sequence: TGTGCCAGCATTGGGACTAGCGATGATACGCAGTATTTT.

The J gene is TRBJ2-6, the V gene TRBV2; D is perhaps TRBD2 (5 bases). There are 16 residues in the CDR3. Germline V CDR1 and CDR2: SNHLY, FYNNEI. V was trimmed by 2 bases and J by 2 bases, leaving 10 bases between them. The CDR3 DNA is TGTGCCAGCAGTGAATTCCGGGGTGCTGGGGCCAACGTCCTGACTTTC. Protein: CASSEFRGAGANVLTF.

J is TRBJ1-2 and V is TRBV4-1, with 9 nucleotides matching TRBD1. This CDR3 contains 14 residues. Germline CDR1 MGHRA, CDR2 YSYEKL. V trimming: 1 base; J trimming: 3 bases; junction bases outside the gene matches: 0. CDR3 protein: CASSQGTGDYGYTF. The CDR3 DNA follows: TGCGCCAGCAGCCAAGGGACAGGGGACTATGGCTACACCTTC.

The gene calls are TRBV27 and TRBJ2-5, with D maybe TRBD2 (6 bases). The end of the DNA aligns better with TRBJ2-7, so the J call may be wrong. Germline V gene data show CDR1 as MNHEY and CDR2 as SMNVEV (reference sequence). CDR3 length: 13 amino acids. The chain's CDR3 is CASSIPGSHEQYF. The CDR3 DNA is TGTGCCAGCAGTATCCCCGGGAGCCACGAGCAGTACTTC.